Given below is one TCR beta chain in context. As yet, its antigen is unknown. PCR primers comprised 60 Vbeta and 13 Jbeta primers. This table comes from immunoSEQ multiplex PCR, and its TCRdb copy is limited to in-frame clones, with some not included. The repertoire shows approximately 130,000 clones; the top ten hold 1.5% to 2%. The data originate from a study of cytomegalovirus exposure and HLA in healthy donors. Across the study: In a previous analysis, 110 million or so unique TCR beta sequences were found from roughly 180 million T cells.

There are 16 residues in the CDR3. The V gene's germline CDR1 is SGDLS and CDR2 YYNGEE. Findings and limits, study-wide: 16,951 TCR beta sequences were associated with HLA alleles at 0.05 false discovery rate in a later analysis. Exclusion as indistinguishable affected some V segments, including TRBV6-2 and TRBV6-3.

The receptor was derived from a woman between 55 and 75 years old in good health and CMV-seronegative. V gene TRBV9 combines with J gene TRBJ2-5, with 7 bases that match TRBD1. Gene TRBJ2-7 matches the end of the DNA better, so the J call may be wrong. Specimen: PBMCs. Here the CDR3 DNA reads TGTGCCAGCAGCCAGAACCTCCGCGACAGGGCCTACGAGCAGTACTTC. Translation: CASSQNLRDRAYEQYF.